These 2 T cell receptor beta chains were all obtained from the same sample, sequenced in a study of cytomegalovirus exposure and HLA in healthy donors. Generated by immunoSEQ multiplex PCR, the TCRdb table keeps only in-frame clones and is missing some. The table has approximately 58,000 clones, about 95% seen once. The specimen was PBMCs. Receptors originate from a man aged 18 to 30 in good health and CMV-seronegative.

The CDR3 here is CASSHPGTRTRDTQYF. CDR3 nucleotides: TGTGCCAGCAGTCATCCGGGGACTAGAACCCGAGATACGCAGTATTTT. The chain combines TRBV7-9 with TRBJ2-3; 8 bases align to TRBD2. The germline V gene has CDR1 SEHNR and CDR2 FQNEAQ (reference sequence). V shed 6 bases and J 5 bases; nucleotides not matched to a gene: 13. This CDR3 spans 16 amino acids.

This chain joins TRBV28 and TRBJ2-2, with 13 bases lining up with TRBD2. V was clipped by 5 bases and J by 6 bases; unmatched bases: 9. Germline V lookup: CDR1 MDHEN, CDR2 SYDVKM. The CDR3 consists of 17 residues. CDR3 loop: CASSTYRTSGGSGELFF. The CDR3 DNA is TGTGCCAGCAGTACCTACCGGACTAGCGGGGGATCCGGGGAGCTGTTTTTT.